Shown below are 24 T cell receptor beta chains from a single sample sequenced in a study of vaccination effects on CD4 cells after COVID-19. Sequencing was performed with immunoSEQ multiplex PCR; in TCRdb, only in-frame clones are kept and a portion is missing. This sample has nearly 25,000 clones, with more than 65% found just once. These receptors have no identified antigens. Sequencing followed a ViraFEST assay step that expanded antigen-specific CD4+ T cells with viral peptide pools. An approximately 10-day culture period preceded the isolation of CD4+ T cells. It was two doses of either the BNT162b2 or mRNA-1273 vaccine that participants received. Sample: CD4+ T cells from PBMCs cultured with SARS-CoV-2 spike peptides, taken after COVID-19 vaccination. These receptors came from a human donor who received a COVID-19 vaccine.

The J gene is TRBJ1-1, the V gene TRBV10-3; TRBD1 matches at 9 bases. Trimming cost V 4 bases and J 7 bases; bases outside gene matches: 7. Germline assignment: CDR1 ENHRY and CDR2 SYGVKD. There are 14 residues in the CDR3. In nucleotides, the CDR3 is TGTGCCATCAGTGGGATACAGGGGGCAAGTGAAGCTTTCTTT. It specifies CAISGIQGASEAFF.

This clone was detected only a few times. The J gene is TRBJ2-7, the V gene TRBV4-1; D is perhaps TRBD2 (5 bases). Germline values: CDR1 MGHRA, CDR2 YSYEKL. This CDR3 has 13 amino acids. V was cut by 4 bases and J by 1 base, with 8 bases left in between. This chain's CDR3 is CASSPTISYEQYF. For the CDR3, the DNA is TGCGCCAGCAGCCCGACTATTTCCTACGAGCAGTACTTC.

As regards this clone: The sample has other DNA sequences that encode this CDR3 too. This sequence joins TRBV4-1 and TRBJ1-5; D is possibly TRBD1 (6 bases). The CDR3 has 13 amino acids. Germline V gives CDR1 MGHRA, CDR2 YSYEKL. V lost 1 base and J 5 bases, leaving 6 bases between the germline ends. As DNA, the CDR3 is TGCGCCAGCAGCCAAGCAGGGGATCAGCCCCAGCATTTT. Amino acid sequence: CASSQAGDQPQHF.

The CDR3 nucleotides read TGTGCCAGCAGCTACTCGACAGGGCCGAATTCACCCCTCCACTTT. Translating it yields CASSYSTGPNSPLHF. The gene calls are TRBV7-8 and TRBJ1-6; 7 bases align to TRBD1. V trimming: 4 bases; J trimming: 7 bases; junction bases outside the gene matches: 7. The CDR3 loop spans 15 amino acids. The germline CDR1 and CDR2 sequences are SGHVS and FQNEAQ.

The rearrangement uses TRBV6-1 and TRBJ2-1; TRBD1 matches 7 bases. Trimming at V came to 4 bases and at J to 5 bases, leaving 11 bases not matched to a gene. The CDR3 is made up of 16 amino acids. Per the germline V gene, CDR1 is MNHNS and CDR2 is SASEGT. This chain's CDR3 is CASSGQTRTGNNEQFF. Written as DNA, the CDR3 is TGTGCCAGCAGTGGACAAACCCGGACAGGAAACAATGAGCAGTTCTTC.

This clone was counted a few times. J is TRBJ2-5 and V is TRBV11-1; 7 nucleotides match TRBD2. From germline, CDR1 is SGHAT and CDR2 FQDESV (reference sequence). The trim removed 5 bases at V and 6 bases at J, leaving 9 bases unmatched. This CDR3 has 14 amino acids. The DNA of the CDR3 is TGTGCCAGCAGCCCGGCGGGAGCGAAGCAGACCCAGTACTTC. It translates to CASSPAGAKQTQYF.

This clone was seen more than once but under ten times. The chain employs TRBV11-2 and TRBJ2-4; TRBD1 agrees at 9 bases. Germline values: CDR1 SGHAT, CDR2 FQNNGV. The CDR3 has 17 amino acids. With 4 bases clipped from V and 0 bases from J, the junction kept 7 bases outside the gene matches. This CDR3 reads CASSSIDRGLAKNIQYF. The CDR3 DNA reads as TGTGCCAGCAGCTCAATAGACAGGGGGTTAGCCAAAAACATTCAGTACTTC.

The chain carries TRBV5-4 and TRBJ2-7, with 9 bases that match TRBD2. The CDR3 is 14 amino acids. V was clipped by 4 bases and J by 0 bases; unmatched bases: 2. Germline CDR1 is SGHNT and CDR2 is YYREEE (reference sequence). This chain's CDR3 is CASSLSGSSYEQYF. The CDR3 DNA sequence: TGTGCCAGCAGCCTTAGCGGGAGCTCCTACGAGCAGTACTTC.

V is TRBV19 and J is TRBJ2-4; D is perhaps TRBD1 (6 bases). V was cut by 11 bases and J by 0 bases, with 11 bases left in between. The V gene's germline CDR1 is LNHDA and CDR2 SQIVND (reference sequence). The CDR3 loop spans 13 amino acids. Here the CDR3 reads CACTGLAKNIQYF. The CDR3 bases are TGTGCCTGCACAGGGTTAGCCAAAAACATTCAGTACTTC.

The CDR3 region is CASSEMGVGMNEQFF. Here the CDR3 DNA reads TGTGCCAGCAGTGAAATGGGGGTCGGGATGAATGAGCAGTTCTTC. The chain carries TRBV2 and TRBJ2-1; D is perhaps TRBD1 or TRBD2 (5 bases each). This CDR3 contains 15 residues. V dropped 2 bases and J dropped 7 bases, with 15 bases sitting between them. Germline V CDR1 and CDR2: SNHLY, FYNNEI.

The V and J genes are TRBV5-1 and TRBJ1-1, with D uncertain. Trimming stripped 4 bases from V and 0 bases from J, with 10 bases between. CDR3 length equals 14 residues. The germline V gene has CDR1 SGHRS and CDR2 YFSETQ. For the CDR3, the DNA is TGCGCCAGCAGCCCTAGTGAGTTGAACACTGAAGCTTTCTTT. Its translation is CASSPSELNTEAFF.

CDR3 amino acids: CASSEARQGFYGYTF. As DNA, the CDR3 is TGTGCCAGCAGTGAAGCGAGACAGGGCTTCTATGGCTACACCTTC. The chain combines TRBV6-1 with TRBJ1-2, with TRBD1 identical over 7 bases. This CDR3 comprises 15 residues. Trimming cost V 0 bases and J 4 bases; bases outside gene matches: 5. Germline CDR1 MNHNS, CDR2 SASEGT.

The chain uses TRBV27 and TRBJ2-2; D not resolved. The CDR3 is 13 amino acids. V shed 6 bases and J shed 7 bases, with 12 bases lying between them. Germline-derived CDR1 and CDR2 are MNHEY and SMNVEV (reference sequence). CDR3 sequence: CASRLLVGGELFF. The CDR3 DNA sequence: TGTGCCAGCAGACTACTGGTTGGCGGGGAGCTGTTTTTT.

CDR3 nucleotide sequence: TGTGCCAGCTTTCGGGGGCTCCAGGGAGATACGCAGTATTTT. Translated, it gives CASFRGLQGDTQYF. The V call is TRBV11-2, the J call TRBJ2-3, with D perhaps TRBD1 or TRBD2 (6 bases each). Germline loops: CDR1 SGHAT, CDR2 FQNNGV. Trimming pared 8 bases from V and 5 bases from J, leaving 17 bases between. The length of the CDR3 is 14 residues.

The rearrangement uses TRBV7-9 and TRBJ1-3; the D gene is possibly TRBD1 (6 bases). CDR1 is SEHNR and CDR2 is FQNEAQ in the germline V gene (reference sequence). Trimming left V 5 bases short and J 2 bases short, with 13 bases between. The CDR3 spans 15 residues. CDR3 amino acids: CASSPMTGPGNTIYF. CDR3 nucleotides: TGTGCCAGCAGCCCTATGACAGGACCTGGAAACACCATATATTTT.

This chain connects TRBV20-1 to TRBJ1-1; 7 nucleotides agree with TRBD1. The length of the CDR3 is 11 residues. V gave up 4 bases and J gave up 10 bases; unmatched junction bases: 6. From germline, CDR1 is DFQATT and CDR2 SNEGSKA (reference sequence). This chain's CDR3 is CSATTGARAFF. CDR3 DNA sequence: TGCAGTGCTACTACAGGGGCCCGAGCTTTCTTT.

This clone came up a few times. V and J are TRBV27 and TRBJ1-6; D call uncertain. The V end lost 4 bases, the J end lost 7 bases, and 17 bases lay between the germline ends. Germline V gene data show CDR1 as MNHEY and CDR2 as SMNVEV (reference sequence). This CDR3 has 16 residues. CDR3 DNA: TGTGCCAGCAGTTCTCAGACCGCCAGCGGAAATTCACCCCTCCACTTT. Protein product: CASSSQTASGNSPLHF.

This chain connects TRBV6-5 to TRBJ1-2; 10 nucleotides match TRBD1. V shed 5 bases and J 2 bases; nucleotides not matched to a gene: 5. The CDR3 is 15 residues long. CDR1 MNHEY and CDR2 SVGAGI come from the germline V gene. Here the CDR3 reads CASSRQGALNYGYTF. As DNA, the CDR3 is TGTGCCAGCAGTCGACAGGGGGCGTTGAACTATGGCTACACCTTC.

The V gene is TRBV6-5, the J gene TRBJ1-4; D may be TRBD1 (5 bases). The CDR3 loop spans 15 amino acids. Trimming left V 6 bases short and J 6 bases short, with 17 bases between. CDR1 MNHEY and CDR2 SVGAGI come from the germline V gene. The CDR3 region has the DNA TGTGCCAGCAGAAGGACACCACAACTTGATGAAAAACTGTTTTTT. Its protein product is CASRRTPQLDEKLFF.

By share, this clone counts as medium-sized. The rearrangement links TRBV10-3 to TRBJ2-1; the D is unclear. Germline V gene sequence: CDR1 ENHRY, CDR2 SYGVKD. The CDR3 spans 18 residues. Trimming cost V 0 bases and J 0 bases, with 15 bases left between them. CDR3 DNA: TGTGCCATCAGTGAGTCGATGAATAAGGCGGTCTCCTACAATGAGCAGTTCTTC. Translating gives CAISESMNKAVSYNEQFF.

This clone was found a few times. The rearrangement uses TRBV6-1 and TRBJ2-1; 10 bases align to TRBD1. CDR1 MNHNS and CDR2 SASEGT come from the germline V gene. This CDR3 contains 14 residues. The J segment lost 14 bases and the V segment lost 3 bases, leaving 10 bases of the junction unmatched. Here the CDR3 DNA reads TGTGCCAGCAGTGATCCCGTGGACAGGGGGGCCAAGTTCTTC. Translation: CASSDPVDRGAKFF.

The chain uses TRBV29-1 and TRBJ1-3; no clear D. CDR3 length: 14 residues. Germline CDR1 SQVTM, CDR2 ANQGSEA. Between the trimmed V and J ends, which lost 0 bases and 5 bases, there was a span of 11 bases. This chain's CDR3 is CSVEEGRARNTIYF. The CDR3, as DNA: TGCAGCGTTGAAGAGGGTAGGGCGAGAAACACCATATATTTT.

The genes are TRBV6-5 and TRBJ2-7; 12 bases line up with TRBD2. J was trimmed by 0 bases and V by 8 bases; bases with no gene match: 5. CDR3 length equals 15 residues. The germline CDR1 and CDR2 sequences are MNHEY and SVGAGI. The CDR3 reads CASRRLAGASYEQYF. The CDR3 DNA is TGTGCCAGCCGAAGACTAGCGGGAGCCTCCTACGAGCAGTACTTC.

V and J are TRBV19 and TRBJ1-1, with D unclear. V was clipped by 4 bases and J by 0 bases, with 9 bases between them. Germline lookup yields CDR1 LNHDA and CDR2 SQIVND (reference sequence). This CDR3 is 14 amino acids long. The CDR3: CASSRGGVNTEAFF. The CDR3 DNA reads as TGTGCCAGTAGTAGAGGCGGCGTGAACACTGAAGCTTTCTTT.